The clone carrying this TCR beta chain occurred once. This CDR3 region has 13 residues. Trimming shortened V by 4 bases and J by 10 bases, and 11 bases separated the two germline ends. Sequencing used immunoSEQ multiplex PCR; TCRdb keeps in-frame clones, though not all of them. This table holds 430,000 or so clones, about 90% found once. This sample stems from a study of blood T cell repertoires in COVID-19. Looking at the study overall: In each case, the material was cDNA or gDNA derived from T cells, B-cell-depleted T cells, or PBMCs.

The sequence was collected from a man younger than 35 with COVID-19, enrolled during active disease. V and J are TRBV12-3 or TRBV12-4 and TRBJ1-6; D possibly corresponds to TRBD1 (5 bases). The sequenced sample was peripheral blood. This chain's CDR3 is CASSSDRGSPLHF. Here the CDR3 DNA reads TGTGCCAGCAGTTCCGACAGAGGCTCACCCCTCCACTTT.